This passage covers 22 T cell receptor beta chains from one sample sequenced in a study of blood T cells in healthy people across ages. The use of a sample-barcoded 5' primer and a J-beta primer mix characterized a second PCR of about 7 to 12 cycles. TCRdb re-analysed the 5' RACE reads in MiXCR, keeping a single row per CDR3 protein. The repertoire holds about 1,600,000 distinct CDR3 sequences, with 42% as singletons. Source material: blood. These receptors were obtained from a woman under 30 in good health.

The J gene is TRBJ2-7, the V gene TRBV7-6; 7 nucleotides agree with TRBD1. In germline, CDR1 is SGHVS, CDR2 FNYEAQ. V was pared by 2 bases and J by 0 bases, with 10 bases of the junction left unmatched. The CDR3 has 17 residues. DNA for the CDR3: TGTGCCAGCAGCTTACATCGGACAGGCGAAAGCTCCTACGAGCAGTACTTC. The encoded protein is CASSLHRTGESSYEQYF.

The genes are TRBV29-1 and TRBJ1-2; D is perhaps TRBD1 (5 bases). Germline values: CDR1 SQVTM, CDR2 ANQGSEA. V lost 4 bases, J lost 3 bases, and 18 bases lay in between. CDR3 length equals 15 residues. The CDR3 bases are TGCAGCGTTGCTTCACGGGGGTCGGGTTACTATGGCTACACCTTC. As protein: CSVASRGSGYYGYTF.

CDR3 sequence: CASLGHWTSGSYEQFF. The CDR3 bases are TGTGCCAGCCTTGGGCATTGGACTAGCGGGTCTTATGAGCAGTTCTTC. This rearrangement joins TRBV27 to TRBJ2-1; 11 bases align to TRBD2. The CDR3 totals 16 residues. The junction had 14 bases not matched to a gene; V was cut back by 8 bases and J by 8 bases. Germline V gene lookup returns CDR1 MNHEY and CDR2 SMNVEV (reference sequence).

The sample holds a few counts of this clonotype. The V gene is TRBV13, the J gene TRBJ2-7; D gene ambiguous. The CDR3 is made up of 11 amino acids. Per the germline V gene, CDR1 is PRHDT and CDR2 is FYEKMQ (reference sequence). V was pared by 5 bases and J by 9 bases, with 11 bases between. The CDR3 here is CASSVNKVQYF. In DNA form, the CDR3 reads TGTGCCAGCAGCGTTAATAAGGTGCAGTACTTC.

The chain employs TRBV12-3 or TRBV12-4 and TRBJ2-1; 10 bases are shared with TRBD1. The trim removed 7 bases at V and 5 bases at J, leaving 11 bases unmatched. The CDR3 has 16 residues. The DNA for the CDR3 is TGTGCCAGCAAAATCACCGGGACAGGGGTGAACAATGAGCAGTTCTTC. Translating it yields CASKITGTGVNNEQFF.

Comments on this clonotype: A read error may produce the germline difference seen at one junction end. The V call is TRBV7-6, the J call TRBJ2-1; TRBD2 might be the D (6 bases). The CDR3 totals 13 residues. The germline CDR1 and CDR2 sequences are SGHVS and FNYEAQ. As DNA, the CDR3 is TGTGCCAGCAGCGTAGCGGCAAACAATGAGCAGTTCTTC. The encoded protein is CASSVAANNEQFF.

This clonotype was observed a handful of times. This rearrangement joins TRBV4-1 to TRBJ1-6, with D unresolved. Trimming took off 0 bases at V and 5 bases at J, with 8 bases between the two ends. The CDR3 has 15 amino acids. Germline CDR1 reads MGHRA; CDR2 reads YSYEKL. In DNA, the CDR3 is TGCGCCAGCAGCCAAGACTCGGTAGATAATTCACCCCTCCACTTT. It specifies CASSQDSVDNSPLHF.

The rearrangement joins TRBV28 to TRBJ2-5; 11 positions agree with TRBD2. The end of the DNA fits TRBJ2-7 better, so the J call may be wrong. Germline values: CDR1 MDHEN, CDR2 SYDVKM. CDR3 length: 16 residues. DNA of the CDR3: TGTGCCAGCAGTGACGCTAGGACTAGCGGGCGCTACGAGCAGTACTTC. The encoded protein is CASSDARTSGRYEQYF.

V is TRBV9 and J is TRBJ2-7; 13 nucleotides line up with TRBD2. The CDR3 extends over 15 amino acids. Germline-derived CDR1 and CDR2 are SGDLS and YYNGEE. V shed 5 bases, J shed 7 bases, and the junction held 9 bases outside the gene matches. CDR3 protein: CASSAGTSGAGEQYF. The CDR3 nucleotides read TGTGCCAGCAGTGCCGGGACTAGCGGGGCGGGAGAGCAGTACTTC.

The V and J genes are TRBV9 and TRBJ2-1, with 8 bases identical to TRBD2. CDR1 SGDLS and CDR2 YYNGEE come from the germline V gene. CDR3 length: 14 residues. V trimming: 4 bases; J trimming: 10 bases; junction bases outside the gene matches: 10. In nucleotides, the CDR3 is TGTGCCAGCAGCCTACGGACTAGCAGGAGGGAGCAGTTCTTC. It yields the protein CASSLRTSRREQFF.

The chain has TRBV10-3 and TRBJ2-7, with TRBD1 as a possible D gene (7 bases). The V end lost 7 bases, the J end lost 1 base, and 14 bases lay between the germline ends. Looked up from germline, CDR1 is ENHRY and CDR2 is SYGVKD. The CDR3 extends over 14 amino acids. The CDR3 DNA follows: TGTGCCATCATGGCCGCGGGACAGTCCTACGAGCAGTACTTC. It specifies CAIMAAGQSYEQYF.

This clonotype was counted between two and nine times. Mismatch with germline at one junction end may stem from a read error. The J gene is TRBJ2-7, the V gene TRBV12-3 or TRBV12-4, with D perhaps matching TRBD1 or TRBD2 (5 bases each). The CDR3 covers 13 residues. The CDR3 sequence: CAGSTSRGYEQYF. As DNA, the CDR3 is TGTGCCGGCAGTACTAGTAGGGGCTACGAGCAGTACTTC.

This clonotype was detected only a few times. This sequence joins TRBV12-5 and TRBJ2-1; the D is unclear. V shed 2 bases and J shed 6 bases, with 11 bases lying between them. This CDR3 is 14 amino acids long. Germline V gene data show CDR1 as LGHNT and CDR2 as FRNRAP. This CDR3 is CASGLSGPPNEQFF. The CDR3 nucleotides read TGTGCTAGTGGTTTGAGTGGGCCCCCCAATGAGCAGTTCTTC. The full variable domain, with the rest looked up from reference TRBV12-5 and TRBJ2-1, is DARVTQTPRHKVTEMGQEVTMRCQPILGHNTVFWYRQTMMQGLELLAYFRNRAPLDDSGMPKDRFSAEMPDATLATLKIQPSEPRDSAVYFCASGLSGPPNEQFFGPGTRLTVL.

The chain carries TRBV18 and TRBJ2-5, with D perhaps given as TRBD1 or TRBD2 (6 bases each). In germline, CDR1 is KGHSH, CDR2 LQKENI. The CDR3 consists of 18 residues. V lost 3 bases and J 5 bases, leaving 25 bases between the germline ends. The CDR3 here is CASSPPSGIAARGETQYF. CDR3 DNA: TGTGCCAGCTCACCTCCGTCTGGTATAGCGGCGAGGGGGGAGACCCAGTACTTC.

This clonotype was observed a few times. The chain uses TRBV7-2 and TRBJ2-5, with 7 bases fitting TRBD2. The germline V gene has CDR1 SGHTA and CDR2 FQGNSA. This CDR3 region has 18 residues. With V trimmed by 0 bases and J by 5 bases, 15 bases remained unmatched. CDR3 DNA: TGTGCCAGCAGCTTAGCGACTGGGGCGGGAGCTTCCCAGGAGACCCAGTACTTC. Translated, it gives CASSLATGAGASQETQYF.

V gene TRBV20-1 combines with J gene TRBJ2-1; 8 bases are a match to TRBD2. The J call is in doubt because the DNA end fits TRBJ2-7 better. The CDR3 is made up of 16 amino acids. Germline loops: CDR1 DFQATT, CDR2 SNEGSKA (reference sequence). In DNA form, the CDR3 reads TGCAGTGCCAGCACCCAAAGCGGGGGCCCGTACAATGAGCAGTACTTC. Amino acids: CSASTQSGGPYNEQYF.

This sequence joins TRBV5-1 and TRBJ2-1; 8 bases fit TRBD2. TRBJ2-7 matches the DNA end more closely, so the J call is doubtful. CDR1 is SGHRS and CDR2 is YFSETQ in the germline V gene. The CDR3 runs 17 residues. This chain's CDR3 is CASSFRQAGAAYNEQYF. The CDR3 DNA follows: TGCGCCAGCAGCTTTCGTCAAGCGGGAGCAGCCTACAATGAGCAGTACTTC.

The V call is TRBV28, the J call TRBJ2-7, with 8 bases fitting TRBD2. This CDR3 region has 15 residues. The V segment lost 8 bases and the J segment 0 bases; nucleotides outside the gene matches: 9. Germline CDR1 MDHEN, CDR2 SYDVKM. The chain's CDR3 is CASGSAGTSSYEQYF. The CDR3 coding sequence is TGTGCCAGCGGGTCTGCCGGGACTAGCTCCTACGAGCAGTACTTC.

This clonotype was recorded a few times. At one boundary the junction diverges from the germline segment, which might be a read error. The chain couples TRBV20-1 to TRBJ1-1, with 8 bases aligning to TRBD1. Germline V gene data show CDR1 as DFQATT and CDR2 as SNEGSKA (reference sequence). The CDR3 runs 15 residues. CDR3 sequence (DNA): TGCAGTGTTCTACACCGGGACAGGCTGAACCCTGAAGCTTTCTTT. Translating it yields CSVLHRDRLNPEAFF.

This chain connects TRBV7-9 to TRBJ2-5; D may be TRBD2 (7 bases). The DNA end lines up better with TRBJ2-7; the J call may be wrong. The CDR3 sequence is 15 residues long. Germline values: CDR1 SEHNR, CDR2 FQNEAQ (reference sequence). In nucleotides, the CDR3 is TGTGCCAGCAGATCCGCGGGGGCGAGATCCTACGAGCAGTACTTC. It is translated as CASRSAGARSYEQYF.

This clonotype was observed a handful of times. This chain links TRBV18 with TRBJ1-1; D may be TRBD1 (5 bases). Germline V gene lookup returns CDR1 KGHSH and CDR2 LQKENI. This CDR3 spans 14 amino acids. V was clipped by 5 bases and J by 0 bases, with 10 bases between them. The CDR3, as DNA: TGTGCCAGCTCAGCCGCGACAGTGAACACTGAAGCTTTCTTT. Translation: CASSAATVNTEAFF.

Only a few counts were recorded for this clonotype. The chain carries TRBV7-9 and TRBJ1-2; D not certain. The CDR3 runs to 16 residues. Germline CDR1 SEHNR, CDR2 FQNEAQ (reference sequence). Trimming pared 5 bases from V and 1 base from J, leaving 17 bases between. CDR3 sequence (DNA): TGTGCCAGCAGCCCTCAGGATGCGCCGGTTAACTATGGCTACACCTTC. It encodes CASSPQDAPVNYGYTF.